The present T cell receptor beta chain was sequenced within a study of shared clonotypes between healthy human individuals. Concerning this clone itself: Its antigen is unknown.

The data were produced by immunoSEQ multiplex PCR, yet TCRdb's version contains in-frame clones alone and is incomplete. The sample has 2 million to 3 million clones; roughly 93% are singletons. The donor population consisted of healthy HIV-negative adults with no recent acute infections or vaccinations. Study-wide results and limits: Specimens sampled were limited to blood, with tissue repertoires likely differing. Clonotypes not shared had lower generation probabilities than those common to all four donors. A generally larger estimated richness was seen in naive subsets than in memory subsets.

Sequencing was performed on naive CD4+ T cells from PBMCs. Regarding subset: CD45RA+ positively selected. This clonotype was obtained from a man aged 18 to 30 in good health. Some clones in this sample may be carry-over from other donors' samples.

This chain's CDR3 is CASSFDGGRLYGYTF. The CDR3 DNA sequence: TGTGCCAGCAGTTTTGACGGGGGTAGGCTCTATGGCTACACCTTC. The rearrangement uses TRBV27 and TRBJ1-2, with D possibly TRBD1 on 5 matching bases. Trimming took off 3 bases at V and 4 bases at J, with 15 bases between the two ends. The CDR3 length is 15 residues. Germline V gene data show CDR1 as MNHEY and CDR2 as SMNVEV (reference sequence).